This TCR beta chain was captured by sequencing in a study of T cells in Graves' hyperthyroidism and ophthalmopathy (dated 2019 in TCRdb). As for the study more broadly: Peripheral blood samples were taken at initial diagnosis, before any treatment was given. After blood sampling, hyperthyroidism patients were treated with methimazole at a starting dose of 30 mg daily, and ophthalmopathy patients were treated with high-dose intravenous methylprednisolone. Thyroid tissue and blood T-cell repertoires from about 6 Graves' hyperthyroidism patients were also compared in the study. Whether ophthalmopathy could be predicted prospectively was tested in an independent validation cohort made up of fewer than 20 hyperthyroidism patients plus 17 patients who later progressed to ophthalmopathy. To identify TCR V-J signatures that set the groups apart, the researchers used a discovery cohort of about a hundred patients, made up of 40 to 45 with Graves' ophthalmopathy and approximately 57 with stable Graves' hyperthyroidism. The paper reports TCR Vbeta CDR3 sequencing of more than 120 peripheral blood samples: some 44 ophthalmopathy, roughly 80 hyperthyroidism and approximately 17 progressor patients. The approximately 98 discovery patients were randomly divided into training and test sets at a 7:3 ratio. Findings and caveats that apply to the study as a whole: Sample size was not statistically predetermined, and investigators were not blinded to group allocation. Most expanded thyroid clonotypes (frequency above 0.001) were also detected in blood, suggesting blood repertoires may reflect thyroid immune responses. A model built on a 13 V-J signature distinguished ophthalmopathy from stable hyperthyroidism, reaching roughly 88% sensitivity and about 81% specificity in cross-validation and 80%/75% in testing. In validation, the model predicted progression to ophthalmopathy with approximately 71% sensitivity and less than 75% specificity, a median of 6.5 months before onset.

TCR beta CDR3 regions were amplified from RNA transcripts. The first round of RT-PCR for the TCR CDR3 was performed with the HTBI primer set and the Qiagen OneStep RT-PCR kit. The libraries were constructed in a second round of multiplex PCR and then size-selected and purified. The libraries were sequenced on an Illumina HiSeq2000 using paired-end 100 bp reads. Concerning the study's data processing: Raw data were processed with SOAPnuke, discarding reads with adapters, uncalled bases, mean Phred below 15, or no exact constant-primer or identifier match. High-quality paired reads were merged with COPE v1.2.5, and unique nucleotide sequences were defined as clonotypes. MiTCR v1.1 was used to align clonotypes to the IMGT TRBV, TRBD and TRBJ reference segments. The analysis was restricted to V-J combinations with a frequency above 0.0001, which together covered about 99% of the repertoires. The TCS score was defined as the ratio of F50 (clonal expansion) to E x V (chaos), calculated using BLOSUM62-based TCRdist between CDR3 peptides within each V-J. Welch's t-statistics and random forest reduced 500 to 550 V-J features to 10 to 15, which were used in a naive Bayes classifier (R e1071). TCRdb reran the public reads through fastp at Q25 and MiXCR, keeping productive beta chains. Identical CDR3 proteins give one entry, which carries the most common genes and DNA. TCRdb, not the original authors, processed these V and J calls. Present in this sample are some 690,000 distinct CDR3 sequences, around a sixth of which were seen just once. The top ten constitute about a sixth of the sample.

This clonotype appeared many times. Its specific antigen is unknown. No qualities accompany the bases; no much larger clone lies one base away. The CDR1 and CDR2 encoded by the germline V gene are SGHTA and FQGNSA. The V end gives up 5 bases and the J end 2 bases, leaving 10 bases in the junction not matched to a gene. The CDR3 goes from the cysteine to the phenylalanine over 16 residues. The only DNA kept is the CDR3, 48 bases in frame from the first base. A patient counted as having stable Graves' hyperthyroidism if no progression to ophthalmopathy occurred over 18 months of follow-up. Hyperthyroidism patients were aged 18 to 65 years and newly diagnosed, with disease duration of less than 2 months. Any patient with an uncontrolled infection, another autoimmune disease, pregnancy or lactation was excluded. Clinical symptoms, serum thyroxine and TRAb, thyroid ultrasound, and orbital computed tomography formed the basis for the diagnoses. PBMCs were separated from 8 to 10 ml of fresh peripheral blood using Ficoll-Paque density gradient centrifugation. Total RNA was extracted with Trizol reagent, and quality was checked on an Agilent 2100 Bioanalyzer.

The specimen was blood. This sequence uses TRBV7-2 and TRBJ2-5; the junction holds 8 bases that match TRBD2. This receptor was identified in a man in his fifties with Graves' hyperthyroidism. CDR3 region: CASSLGQTSGQETQYF. The DNA sequence follows: TGTGCCAGCAGCCTTGGGCAAACTAGCGGTCAAGAGACCCAGTACTTC.